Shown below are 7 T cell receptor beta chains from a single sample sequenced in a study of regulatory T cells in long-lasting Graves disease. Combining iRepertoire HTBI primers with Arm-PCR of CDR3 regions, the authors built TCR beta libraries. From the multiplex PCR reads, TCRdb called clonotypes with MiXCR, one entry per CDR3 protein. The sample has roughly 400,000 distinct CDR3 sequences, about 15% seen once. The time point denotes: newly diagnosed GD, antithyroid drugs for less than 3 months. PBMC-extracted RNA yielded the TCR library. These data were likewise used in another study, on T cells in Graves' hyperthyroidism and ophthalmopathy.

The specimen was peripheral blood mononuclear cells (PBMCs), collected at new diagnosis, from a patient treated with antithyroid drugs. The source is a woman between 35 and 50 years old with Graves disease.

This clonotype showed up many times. Here the CDR3 DNA reads TGTGCCAGCAGTTGGAATGAGGGGGCGCCTTATGGCTACACCTTC. It specifies CASSWNEGAPYGYTF. The chain employs TRBV27 and TRBJ1-2; TRBD1 aligns across 7 bases. Germline V gives CDR1 MNHEY, CDR2 SMNVEV (reference sequence). The CDR3 is made up of 15 amino acids. V shed 4 bases, J shed 5 bases, and the junction held 10 bases outside the gene matches.

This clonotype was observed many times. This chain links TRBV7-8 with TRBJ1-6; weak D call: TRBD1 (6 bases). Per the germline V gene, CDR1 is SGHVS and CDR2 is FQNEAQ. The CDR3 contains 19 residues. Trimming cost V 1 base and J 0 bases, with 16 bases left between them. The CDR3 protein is CASSLVVRDIVSYNSPLHF. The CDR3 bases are TGTGCCAGCAGCTTAGTCGTCCGGGACATCGTCTCCTATAATTCACCCCTCCACTTT.

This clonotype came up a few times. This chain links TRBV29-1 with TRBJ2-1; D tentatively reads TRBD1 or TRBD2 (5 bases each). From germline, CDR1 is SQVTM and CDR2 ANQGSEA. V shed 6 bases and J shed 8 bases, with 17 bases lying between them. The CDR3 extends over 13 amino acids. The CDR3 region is CSVTWDHLYEQFF. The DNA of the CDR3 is TGCAGCGTAACTTGGGACCACCTCTATGAGCAGTTCTTC.

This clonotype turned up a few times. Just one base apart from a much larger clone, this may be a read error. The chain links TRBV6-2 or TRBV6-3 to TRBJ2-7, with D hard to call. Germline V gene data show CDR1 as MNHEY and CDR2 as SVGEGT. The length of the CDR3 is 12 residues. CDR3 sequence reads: CASDGSSCEQYF. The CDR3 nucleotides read TGTGCCAGCGACGGCAGTTCCTGCGAGCAGTACTTC.

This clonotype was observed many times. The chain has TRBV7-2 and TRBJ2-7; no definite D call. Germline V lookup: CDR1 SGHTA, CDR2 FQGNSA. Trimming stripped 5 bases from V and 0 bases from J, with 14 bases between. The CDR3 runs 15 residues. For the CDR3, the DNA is TGTGCCAGCAGCGCAATGCGCGGTCCCTCCTACGAGCAGTACTTC. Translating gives CASSAMRGPSYEQYF.

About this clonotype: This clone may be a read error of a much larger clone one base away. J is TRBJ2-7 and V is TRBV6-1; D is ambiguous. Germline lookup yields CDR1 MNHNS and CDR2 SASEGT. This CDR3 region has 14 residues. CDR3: CTSTGLSAYYEQYF. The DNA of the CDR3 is TGTACCAGCACTGGGTTATCGGCTTACTACGAGCAGTACTTC.

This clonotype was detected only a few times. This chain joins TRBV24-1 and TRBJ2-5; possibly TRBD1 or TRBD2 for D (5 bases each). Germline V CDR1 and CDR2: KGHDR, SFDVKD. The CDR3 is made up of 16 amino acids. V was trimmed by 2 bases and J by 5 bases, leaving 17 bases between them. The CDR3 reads CATSDSWDQGEETQYF. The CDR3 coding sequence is TGTGCCACCAGTGATTCGTGGGACCAGGGTGAGGAGACCCAGTACTTC.